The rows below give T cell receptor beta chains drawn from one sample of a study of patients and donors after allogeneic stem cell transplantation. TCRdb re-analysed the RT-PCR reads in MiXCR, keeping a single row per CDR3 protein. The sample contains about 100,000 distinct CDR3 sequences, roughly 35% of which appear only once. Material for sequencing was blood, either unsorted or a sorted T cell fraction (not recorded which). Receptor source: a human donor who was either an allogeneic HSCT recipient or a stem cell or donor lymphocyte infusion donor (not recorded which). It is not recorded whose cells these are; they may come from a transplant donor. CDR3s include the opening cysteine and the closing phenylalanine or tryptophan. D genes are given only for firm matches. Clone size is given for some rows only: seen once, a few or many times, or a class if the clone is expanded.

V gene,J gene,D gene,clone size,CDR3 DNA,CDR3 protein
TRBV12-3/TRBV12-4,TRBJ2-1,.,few,TGTGCCAGCAGTTTAATGTCCAGGGGAAATGAGCAGTTCTTC,CASSLMSRGNEQFF
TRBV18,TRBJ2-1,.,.,TGTGCCAGCTCACCTACTAAAGGAGTCAATGAGCAGTTCTTC,CASSPTKGVNEQFF
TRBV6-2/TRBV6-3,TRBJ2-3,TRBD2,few,TGTGCCAGCAGTTACGCGGGAGGGAGCACAGATACGCAGTATTTT,CASSYAGGSTDTQYF
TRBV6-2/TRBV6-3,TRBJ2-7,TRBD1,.,TGTGCCAGCAGTTACGACAGGGATTGGTACGAGCAGTACTTC,CASSYDRDWYEQYF
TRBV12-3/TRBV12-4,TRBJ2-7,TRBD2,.,TGTGCCAGCAGTTTAGCCGGGAGGGGGAACGAGCAGTACTTC,CASSLAGRGNEQYF
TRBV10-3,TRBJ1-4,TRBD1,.,TGTGCCATCTCGACAGGGGTGGCTGAAAAACTGTTTTTT,CAISTGVAEKLFF
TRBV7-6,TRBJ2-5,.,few,TGTGCCAGCAGCTTAGTTCAGGGGTCCAAAGAGACCCAGTACTTC,CASSLVQGSKETQYF
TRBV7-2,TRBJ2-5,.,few,TGTGCCAGCAGCTTAGGAGGGCGGGAGACCCAGTACTTC,CASSLGGRETQYF
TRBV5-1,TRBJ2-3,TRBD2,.,TGCGCCAGCAGCTTGGGACTAGCGGTTAGCACAGATACGCAGTATTTT,CASSLGLAVSTDTQYF
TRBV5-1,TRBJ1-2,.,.,TGCGCCAGCAGCTTGGAAGCGGGCAGCCCCTATGGCTACACCTTC,CASSLEAGSPYGYTF
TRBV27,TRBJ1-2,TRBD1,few,TGTGCCAGCAGTAGGGGGACAGGGACATATGGCTACACCTTC,CASSRGTGTYGYTF
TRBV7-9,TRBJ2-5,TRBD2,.,TGTGCCAGCAGGTACCTAGCGGGAGGAGGAGAGACCCAGTACTTC,CASRYLAGGGETQYF
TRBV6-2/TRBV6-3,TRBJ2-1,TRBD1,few,TGTGCCAGCAGGGCCGGACAGGGGGCCTACAATGAGCAGTTCTTC,CASRAGQGAYNEQFF